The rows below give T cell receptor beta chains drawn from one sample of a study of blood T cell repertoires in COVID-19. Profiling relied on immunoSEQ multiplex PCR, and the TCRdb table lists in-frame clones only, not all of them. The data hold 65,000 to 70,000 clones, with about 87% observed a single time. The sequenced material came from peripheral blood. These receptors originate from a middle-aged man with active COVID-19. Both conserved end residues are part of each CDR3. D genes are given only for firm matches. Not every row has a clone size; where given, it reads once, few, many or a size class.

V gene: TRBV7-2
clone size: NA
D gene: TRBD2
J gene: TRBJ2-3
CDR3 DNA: TGTGCCAGCAGCTTACCGGGGGGGACTACCTACACAGATACGCAGTATTTT
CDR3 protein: CASSLPGGTTYTDTQYF

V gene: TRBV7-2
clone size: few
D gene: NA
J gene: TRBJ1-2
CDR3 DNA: TGTGCCAGCAGCTTAGGGGAGGACGGCTACACCTTC
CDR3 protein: CASSLGEDGYTF

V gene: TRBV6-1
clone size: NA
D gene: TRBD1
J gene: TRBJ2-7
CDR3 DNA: TGTGCCAGCAGTGTCCCGGGACAGGTTTCCTCCGTGTACGAGCAGTACTTC
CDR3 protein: CASSVPGQVSSVYEQYF

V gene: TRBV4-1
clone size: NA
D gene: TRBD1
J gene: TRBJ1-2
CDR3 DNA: TGCGCCAGCAGCCAAGGACAGGGGACCCATGGCTACACCTTC
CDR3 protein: CASSQGQGTHGYTF

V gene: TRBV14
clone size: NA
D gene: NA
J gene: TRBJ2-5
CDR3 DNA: TGTGCCAGCAGCCGAGAAGAGACCCAGTACTTC
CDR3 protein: CASSREETQYF

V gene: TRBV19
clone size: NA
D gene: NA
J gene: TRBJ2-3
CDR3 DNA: TGTGCCAGTAGTATCGTGCCCGGGGATACGCAGTATTTT
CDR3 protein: CASSIVPGDTQYF

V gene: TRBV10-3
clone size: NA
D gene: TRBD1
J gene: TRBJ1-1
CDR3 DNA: TGTGCCACACAAGACAGGGGGCAAGCTTTCTTT
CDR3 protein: CATQDRGQAFF

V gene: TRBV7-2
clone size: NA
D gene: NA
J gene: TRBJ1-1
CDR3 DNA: TGTGCCAGCAGCTTAAGCTTGGCAGGGAACACTGAAGCTTTCTTT
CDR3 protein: CASSLSLAGNTEAFF

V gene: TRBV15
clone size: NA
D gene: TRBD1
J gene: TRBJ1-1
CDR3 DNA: TGTGCCACCAGCAGAGATATTCGACAGGGGACGTCAGGCACTGAAGCTTTCTTT
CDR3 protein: CATSRDIRQGTSGTEAFF

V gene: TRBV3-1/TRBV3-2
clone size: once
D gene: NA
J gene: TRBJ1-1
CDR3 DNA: TGTGCCAGCAGCCAAGGACAGTTGAACACTGAAGCTTTCTTT
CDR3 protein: CASSQGQLNTEAFF

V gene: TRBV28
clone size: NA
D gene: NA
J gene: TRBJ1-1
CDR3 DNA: TGTGCCAGCAGTTTGGCAGGGCTCATGGACACTGAAGCTTTCTTT
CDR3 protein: CASSLAGLMDTEAFF

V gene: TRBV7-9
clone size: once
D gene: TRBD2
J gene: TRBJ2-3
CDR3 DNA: TGTGCCAGCAGCTTAGCAGCGGGAGGGCCCGTGGATACGCAGTATTTT
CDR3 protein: CASSLAAGGPVDTQYF

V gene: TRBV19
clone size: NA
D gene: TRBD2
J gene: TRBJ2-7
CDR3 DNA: TGTGCCAGTAGTACAGGAGGCCCTAGCGGGAACTACGAGCAGTACTTC
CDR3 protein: CASSTGGPSGNYEQYF

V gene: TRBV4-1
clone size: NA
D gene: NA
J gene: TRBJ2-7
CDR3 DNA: TGCGCCAGCAGCCACACAGGCTCCTACGAGCAGTACTTC
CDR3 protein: CASSHTGSYEQYF

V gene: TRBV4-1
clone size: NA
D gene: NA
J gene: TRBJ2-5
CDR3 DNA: TGCGCCAGCAGCCTTCGGACAGAAGAGACCCAGTACTTC
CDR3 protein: CASSLRTEETQYF

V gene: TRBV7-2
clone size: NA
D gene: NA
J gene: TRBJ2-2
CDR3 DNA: TGTGCCAGCAGCTTAGTGCAGGGTAGCACCGGGGAGCTGTTTTTT
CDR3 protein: CASSLVQGSTGELFF

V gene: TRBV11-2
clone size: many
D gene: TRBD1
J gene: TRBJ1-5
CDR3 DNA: TGTGCCAGCAGCCTGGGACAGACCAATCAGCCCCAGCATTTT
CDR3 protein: CASSLGQTNQPQHF

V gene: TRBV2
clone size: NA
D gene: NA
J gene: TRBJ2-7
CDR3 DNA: TGTGCCAGCAGTGAAGCTGAACTCGGAGGCTACGAGCAGTACTTC
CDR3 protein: CASSEAELGGYEQYF

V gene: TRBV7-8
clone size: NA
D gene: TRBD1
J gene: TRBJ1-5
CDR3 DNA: TGTGCCAGCAGCTTCGGACAGGTGTTCAATCAGCCCCAGCATTTT
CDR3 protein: CASSFGQVFNQPQHF

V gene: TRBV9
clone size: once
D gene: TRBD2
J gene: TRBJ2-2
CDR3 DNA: TGTGCCAGCAGCCCGGGGGGGGCGGCTCACGGGGAGCTGTTTTTT
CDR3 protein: CASSPGGAAHGELFF

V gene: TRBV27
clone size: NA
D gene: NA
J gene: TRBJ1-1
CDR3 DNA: TGTGCCAGCAGTTTCTCGGACAGATTAAACACTGAAGCTTTCTTT
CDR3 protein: CASSFSDRLNTEAFF

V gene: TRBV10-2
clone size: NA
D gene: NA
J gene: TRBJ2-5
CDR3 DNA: TGCGCCAGCAGTGTTGGCGGGTTTCAAGAGACCCAGTACTTC
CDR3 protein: CASSVGGFQETQYF

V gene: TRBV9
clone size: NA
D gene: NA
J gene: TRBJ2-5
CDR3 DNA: TGTGCCAGCAGCGTTGGTAACACCCTAGAGACCCAGTACTTC
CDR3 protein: CASSVGNTLETQYF

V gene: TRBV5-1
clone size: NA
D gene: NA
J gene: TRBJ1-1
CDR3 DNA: TGCGCCAGCAGCTTGGGGGGCCCGAACACTGAAGCTTTCTTT
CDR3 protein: CASSLGGPNTEAFF

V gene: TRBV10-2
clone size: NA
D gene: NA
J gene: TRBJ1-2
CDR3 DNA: TGCGCCAGCAGTGAGTCGACCTCAGGTTATGGCTACACCTTC
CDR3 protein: CASSESTSGYGYTF

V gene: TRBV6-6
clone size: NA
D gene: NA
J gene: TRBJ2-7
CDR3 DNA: TGTGCCAGCAGTTACTCGACAGCCTACGAGCAGTACTTC
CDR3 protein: CASSYSTAYEQYF

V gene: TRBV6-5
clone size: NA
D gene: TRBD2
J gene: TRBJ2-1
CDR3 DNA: TGTGCCAGCACCCTTAGCGGGAGTTACAATGAGCAGTTCTTC
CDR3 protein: CASTLSGSYNEQFF

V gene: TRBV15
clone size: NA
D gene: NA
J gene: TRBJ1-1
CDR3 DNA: TGTGCCACCAGCAGGGACTTTTCGAACACTGAAGCTTTCTTT
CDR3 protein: CATSRDFSNTEAFF

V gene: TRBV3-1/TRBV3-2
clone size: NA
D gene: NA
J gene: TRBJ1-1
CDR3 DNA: TGTGCCAGCAGCCACCACGGGATGAACACTGAAGCTTTCTTT
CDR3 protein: CASSHHGMNTEAFF

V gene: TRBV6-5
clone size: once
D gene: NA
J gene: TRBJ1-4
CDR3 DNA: TGTGCCAGCAGACCGACAGGTCGCCGTGAAAAACTGTTTTTT
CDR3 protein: CASRPTGRREKLFF

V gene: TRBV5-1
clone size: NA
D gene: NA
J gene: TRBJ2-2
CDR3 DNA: TGCGCCAGCAGACAGGGATTCACCGGGGAGCTGTTTTTT
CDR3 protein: CASRQGFTGELFF

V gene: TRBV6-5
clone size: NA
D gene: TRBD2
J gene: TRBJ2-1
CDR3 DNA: TGTGCCAGCAGCCCCCTAGCGGGAGGAGTATATGAGCAGTTCTTC
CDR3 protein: CASSPLAGGVYEQFF

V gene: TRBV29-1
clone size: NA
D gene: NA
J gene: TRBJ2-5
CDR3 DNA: TGCAGCGTCGCACGGACTAGGGGGGAGACCCAGTACTTC
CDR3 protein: CSVARTRGETQYF

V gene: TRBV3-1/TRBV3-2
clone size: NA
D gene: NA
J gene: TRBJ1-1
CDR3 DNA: TGTGCCAGCAGCCTAAGAGGGGGTTACACTGAAGCTTTCTTT
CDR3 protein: CASSLRGGYTEAFF

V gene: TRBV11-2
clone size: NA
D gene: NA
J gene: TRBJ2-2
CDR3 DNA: TGTGCCAGCAGCTTCCAGGGGCGGCGGAGCGGGGAGCTGTTTTTT
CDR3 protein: CASSFQGRRSGELFF

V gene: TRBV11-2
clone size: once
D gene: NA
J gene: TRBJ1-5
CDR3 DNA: TGTGCCAGCAGCTTAGCGGGGTTCGGCAATCAGCCCCAGCATTTT
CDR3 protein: CASSLAGFGNQPQHF

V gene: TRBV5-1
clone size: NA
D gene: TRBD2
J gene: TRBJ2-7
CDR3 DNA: TGCGCCAGCAGCCCGGGGGAGCGGGAGGGCACCTACGAGCAGTACTTC
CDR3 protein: CASSPGEREGTYEQYF

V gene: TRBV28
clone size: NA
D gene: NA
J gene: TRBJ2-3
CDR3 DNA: TGTGCCAGCAGTGGACGTAGACAGTGGTTAGATACGCAGTATTTT
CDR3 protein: CASSGRRQWLDTQYF